This TCR beta chain was observed in a study of T cells expressing NK-cell markers. Study context: CD3+CD56+NKG2C+, CD3+CD56+NKG2C- and CD3+CD56-NKG2C+ T cells, once sorted, supplied the TCR beta repertoires. Broader study findings: For a few donors, these clonotypes were likewise the leading ones in the CD3+CD56-NKG2C+ fraction. Dominant NKG2C+ clonotypes accounted for roughly 1.0-7.0% of CD8+ T cells in 5 to 7 donors.

As regards this clonotype: Its antigen is as yet unknown.

The authors made TCR beta cDNA libraries by 5'RACE template switching. This switching added a universal primer site and UMIs. Following a re-call of the 5' RACE reads, TCRdb has one entry per CDR3 protein and lacks DNA. The sample table sets out fewer than 450 distinct CDR3 sequences. The CDR3 is 15 residues long. CDR1 is KGHSH and CDR2 is LQKENI in the germline V gene. Sequencing was performed on blood T cells: a sorted CD56 or NKG2C T cell subset, CD4+ or CD8+ T cells, or bulk PBMC T cells (not recorded which). The chain combines TRBV18 with TRBJ1-5. The TCR comes from a man aged 18 to 69 in good health. The CDR3 protein is CASSPQGSQNQPQHF. The variable domain in full, completed from reference TRBV18 and TRBJ1-5, reads NAGVMQNPRHLVRRRGQEARLRCSPMKGHSHVYWYRQLPEEGLKFMVYLQKENIIDESGMPKERFSAEFPKEGPSILRIQQVVRGDSAAYFCASSPQGSQNQPQHFGDGTRLSIL.